The present entry profiles one TCR beta chain with its context. The antigen remains undetermined. The TCRbeta library was prepared with unique molecular identifiers. TCRdb re-called the PCR reads with MiXCR, one entry per CDR3 protein. The repertoire holds fewer than 700,000 distinct CDR3 sequences, with approximately 22% as singletons. The data stem from a study of T-cell reconstitution after alpha-beta-depleted transplantation in children. Study-level points and caveats: T-cell counts and diversity at one year post-transplant came mainly from newly produced T cells. About two months after transplant, alpha-beta T cells reportedly came from several hundred expanded graft clones. From surviving recipient T cells and thymic progenitors came the high day-60 TCRbeta diversity observed in some patients.

The CDR3 is 17 residues long. Per germline, CDR1 LGHNA and CDR2 YNFKEQ. V dropped 1 base and J dropped 7; count of bases not matched to a gene: 10. Sequenced here: PBMCs, mostly from graft donor cells, sampled 360 days after TCRalphabeta/CD19-depleted stem cell transplant. The genes are TRBV4-2 and TRBJ2-1, with 10 bases identical to TRBD2. This TCR derives from a boy under three years old who had a stem cell transplant for acute myeloid leukemia, so the T cells may come from the graft donor. The CDR3 protein is CASSQASGGALWNEQFF. In nucleotides, the CDR3 is TGTGCCAGCAGCCAAGCGAGCGGGGGGGCTTTGTGGAATGAGCAGTTCTTC.